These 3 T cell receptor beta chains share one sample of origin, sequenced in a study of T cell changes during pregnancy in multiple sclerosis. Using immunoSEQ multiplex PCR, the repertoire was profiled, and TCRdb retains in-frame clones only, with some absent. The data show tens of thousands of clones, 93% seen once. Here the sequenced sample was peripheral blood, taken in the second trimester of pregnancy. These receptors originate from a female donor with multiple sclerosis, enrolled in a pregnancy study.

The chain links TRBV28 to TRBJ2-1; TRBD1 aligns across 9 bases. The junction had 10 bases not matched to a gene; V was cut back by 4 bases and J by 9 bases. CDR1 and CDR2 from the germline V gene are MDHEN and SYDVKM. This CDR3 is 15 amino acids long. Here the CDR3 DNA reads TGTGCCAGCAGTTACCCGGGACAGGGTTTACTTGAGCAGTTCTTC. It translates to CASSYPGQGLLEQFF.

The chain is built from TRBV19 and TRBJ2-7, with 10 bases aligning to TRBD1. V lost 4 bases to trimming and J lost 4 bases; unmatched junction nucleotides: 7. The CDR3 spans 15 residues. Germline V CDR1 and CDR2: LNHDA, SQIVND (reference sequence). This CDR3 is CASSTGTGAGYEQYF. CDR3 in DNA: TGTGCCAGTAGTACCGGGACAGGGGCAGGGTACGAGCAGTACTTC.

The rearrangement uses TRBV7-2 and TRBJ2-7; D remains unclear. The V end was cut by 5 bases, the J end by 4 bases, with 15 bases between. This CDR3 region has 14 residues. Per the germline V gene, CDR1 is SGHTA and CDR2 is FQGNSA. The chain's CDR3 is CASSPRGGEYEQYF. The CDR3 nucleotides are TGTGCCAGCAGCCCCCGAGGCGGCGAGTACGAGCAGTACTTC.